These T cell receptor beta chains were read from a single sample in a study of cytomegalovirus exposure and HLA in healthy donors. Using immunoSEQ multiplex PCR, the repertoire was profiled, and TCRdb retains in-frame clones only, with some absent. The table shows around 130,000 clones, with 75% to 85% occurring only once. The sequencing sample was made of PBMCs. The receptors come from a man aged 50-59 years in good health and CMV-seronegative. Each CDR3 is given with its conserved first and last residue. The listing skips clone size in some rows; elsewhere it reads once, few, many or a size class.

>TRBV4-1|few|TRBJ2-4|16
CASSQDEEGAWNIQYF
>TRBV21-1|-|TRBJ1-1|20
CASSKPVSKGTGKVNTEAFF
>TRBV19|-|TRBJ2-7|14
CASSTQAHSYEQYF
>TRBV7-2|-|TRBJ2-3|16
CASSLAGTRPLGVQYF
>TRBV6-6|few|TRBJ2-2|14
CASKSGENTGELFF
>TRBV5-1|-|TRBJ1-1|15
CASSRRGTGDTEAFF
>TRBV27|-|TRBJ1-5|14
CASSFRDSDQPQHF
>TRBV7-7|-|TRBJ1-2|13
CASSPGQGYGYTF
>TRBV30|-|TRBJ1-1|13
CAWSRQGAIKAFF
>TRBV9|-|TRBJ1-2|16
CASSTHRDRVVYGYTF
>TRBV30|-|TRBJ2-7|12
CAWSVGGDEQYF
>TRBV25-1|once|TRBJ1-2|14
CASSEPDRGDGYTF
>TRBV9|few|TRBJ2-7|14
CASSVSGGADEQYF
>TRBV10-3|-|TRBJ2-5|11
CAIQEGETQYF
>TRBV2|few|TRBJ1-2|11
CASSDTRGYTF
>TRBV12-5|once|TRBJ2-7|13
CASGFARTYEQYF
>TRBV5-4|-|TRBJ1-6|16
CASSLDGGLVGSPLHF
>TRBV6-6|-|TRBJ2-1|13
CASSKALGSEQFF
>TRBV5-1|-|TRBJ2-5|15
CASSLVASGVETQYF
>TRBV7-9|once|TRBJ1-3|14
CASSLSVSGNTIYF
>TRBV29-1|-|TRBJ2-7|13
CSVSSSPTDEQYF
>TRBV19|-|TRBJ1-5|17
CASSIGGNLGDSQPQHF
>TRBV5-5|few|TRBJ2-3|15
CASSLVGDPADTQYF
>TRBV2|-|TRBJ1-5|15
CASSEVRGGAQPQHF
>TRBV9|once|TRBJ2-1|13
CASSVEAYNEQFF
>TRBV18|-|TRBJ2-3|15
CASSPESVGTDTQYF
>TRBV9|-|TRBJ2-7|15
CASSVGRTSPAEQYF
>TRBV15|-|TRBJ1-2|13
CATAVGGDYGYTF
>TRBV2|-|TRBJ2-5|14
CASSPRTGGETQYF
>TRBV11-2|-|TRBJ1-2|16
CASSLVPGQFVSGYTF
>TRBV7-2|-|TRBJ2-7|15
CASSFPLGGSYEQYF
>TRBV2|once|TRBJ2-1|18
CASSGLAGGLSSYNEQFF
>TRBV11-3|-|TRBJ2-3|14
CASSLRGERNTQYF
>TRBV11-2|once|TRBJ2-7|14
CASSLVAGPYEQYF
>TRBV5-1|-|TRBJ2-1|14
CASSFPGQHNEQFF
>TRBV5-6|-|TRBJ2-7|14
CASSRGQGFYEQYF
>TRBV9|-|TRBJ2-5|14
CASSVSGGQETQYF
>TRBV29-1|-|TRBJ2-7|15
CSVGKGTSGGYEQYF
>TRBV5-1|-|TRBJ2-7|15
CASSLGGTGAYEQYF
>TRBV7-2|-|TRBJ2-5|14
CASSFDRAEKTQYF
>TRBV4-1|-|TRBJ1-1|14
CASSQGGGGTEAFF
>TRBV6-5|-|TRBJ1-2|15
CASSPRQALFYGYTF
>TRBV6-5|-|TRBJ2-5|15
CASSIRQADQETQYF
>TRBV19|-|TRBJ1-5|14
CASSIRQGNYPQHF
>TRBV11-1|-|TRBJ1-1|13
CASSVSSLTEAFF
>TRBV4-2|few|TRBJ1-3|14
CASSQTGFLNTIYF
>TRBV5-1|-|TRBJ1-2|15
CASSFMTGSNYGYTF
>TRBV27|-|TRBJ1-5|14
CASSLGGGTQPQHF
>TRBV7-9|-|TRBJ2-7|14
CASTFTEVGDEQYF
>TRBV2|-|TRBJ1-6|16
CASTWDRKENNSPLHF
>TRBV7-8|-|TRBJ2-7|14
CASSLDPGAYEQYF
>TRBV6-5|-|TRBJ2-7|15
CASGYSGSLLYEQYF
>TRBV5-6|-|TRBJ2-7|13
CASSQATGLEQYF
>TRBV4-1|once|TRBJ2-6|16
CASSQDRGSGANVLTF
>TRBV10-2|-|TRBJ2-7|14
CASSEPGTGYEQYF